The T cell receptor beta chain under discussion was sequenced for a study of blood T cell repertoires in COVID-19. About the research overall: Samples of COVID-19 (acute and convalescent) were obtained from the United States, Italy and Spain. The cDNA or gDNA used as material had been derived from T cells, B-cell-depleted T cells, or PBMCs.

This clone was recorded at least ten times. Original processing notes: Scientists estimated how many nucleated cells there were by amplifying reference gene primers. Some clones are missing from TCRdb's copy, which holds only in-frame ones; the method was immunoSEQ multiplex PCR. Clone size and the V and J calls come from that table; the DNA yielded D and trimming. The table includes 95,000 to 150,000 clones, roughly 78% detected once. The CDR3 has 15 amino acids. Germline V CDR1 and CDR2: SGHRS, YFSETQ. The V and J ends lost 4 bases and 5 bases, in that order; junction bases with no gene match: 9. This chain connects TRBV5-1 to TRBJ1-1; 9 nucleotides match TRBD1. The sequence derives from a man aged 60 to 69 with active or convalescent COVID-19. Material for sequencing was peripheral blood. DNA of the CDR3: TGCGCCAGCAGCAGGACAGGGGCCGAGGGTACTGAAGCTTTCTTT. Translating it yields CASSRTGAEGTEAFF.